The text below deals with one T cell receptor beta chain. Its antigen is still unknown. UMIs and a universal primer site were added when TCR cDNA was made by 5'RACE template switching. TCRdb re-analysed the 5' RACE reads in MiXCR, keeping a single row per CDR3 protein. The data show 300,000 to 400,000 distinct CDR3 sequences, with roughly 8.3% seen just once and about 16% held by the top ten. These data are taken from a study of T cells after yellow fever vaccination. Whole-study results and caveats: A large majority of primary-vaccination clones showed up again after the booster (about 97% CD4, roughly 91% CD8).

CDR1 SQVTM and CDR2 ANQGSEA come from the germline V gene. This CDR3 spans 12 amino acids. V was cut by 7 bases and J by 1 base, with 10 bases left in between. The receptor comes from a man younger than 30 who received the YFV17D yellow fever vaccine. The chain is built from TRBV29-1 and TRBJ1-2, with D uncertain. This specimen consisted of PBMCs, obtained around 45 days after the first yellow fever vaccination. CDR3 DNA: TGCAGCGGTCTTCACGATAACTATGGCTACACCTTC. Translated, it gives CSGLHDNYGYTF.